One sample yielded the 6 T cell receptor beta chains listed below, sequenced in a study of T cells in narcolepsy. Generated by immunoSEQ multiplex PCR, the TCRdb table keeps only in-frame clones and is missing some. The sample shows tens of thousands of clones, approximately 86% of them seen only once. The sample taken for sequencing was CD45RA- memory CD4+ T cells from PBMCs. The receptors come from a human donor with narcolepsy.

The V call is TRBV28, the J call TRBJ1-1; 8 bases are shared with TRBD1. Germline CDR1 MDHEN, CDR2 SYDVKM. The V gene end was trimmed by 6 bases and the J gene end by 1 base; junction bases not matched to a gene: 4. CDR3 length: 14 residues. CDR3 DNA sequence: TGTGCCAGCAGCACAGGGGGGCCGAACACTGAAGCTTTCTTT. Amino acids: CASSTGGPNTEAFF.

The J gene is TRBJ1-5, the V gene TRBV6-8, with TRBD1 matching over 8 bases. Per germline, CDR1 MNHGY and CDR2 SAAAGT. V lost 0 bases to trimming and J lost 5 bases; unmatched junction nucleotides: 9. The CDR3 covers 17 residues. The CDR3 DNA follows: TGTGCCAGCAGTTACTCTCGTTTCAGGGGGCCCGATCAGCCCCAGCATTTT. Protein: CASSYSRFRGPDQPQHF.

The V call is TRBV6-5, the J call TRBJ2-5, with D maybe TRBD2 (6 bases). CDR1 and CDR2 from the germline V gene are MNHEY and SVGAGI. The CDR3 loop spans 14 amino acids. V was cut by 6 bases and J by 5 bases, with 16 bases left in between. The CDR3 nucleotides are TGTGCCAGCAGCCAGGGCCTAAGCGGGGAGACCCAGTACTTC. This encodes CASSQGLSGETQYF.

Only a few counts were recorded for this clone. The CDR3 DNA follows: TGTGCCAGCCGGACGGGGCAGAGAAGAGATACGCAGTATTTT. Its protein is CASRTGQRRDTQYF. The rearrangement joins TRBV28 to TRBJ2-3, with D tentatively TRBD1 or TRBD2 (5 bases each). The CDR3 has 14 amino acids. Per the germline V gene, CDR1 is MDHEN and CDR2 is SYDVKM. Trimming took 8 bases from V and 5 from J, leaving 17 bases between them.

This clone was found once. The chain couples TRBV5-1 to TRBJ1-2; D is uncertain. Germline V gives CDR1 SGHRS, CDR2 YFSETQ. The CDR3 has 12 residues. V was shortened by 0 bases and J by 13 bases, with 13 bases between the two germline ends. The CDR3 sequence is CASSLDRGRGTF. DNA of the CDR3: TGCGCCAGCAGCTTGGATCGAGGTCGTGGCACCTTC.

The chain combines TRBV7-6 with TRBJ2-5; 7 nucleotides agree with TRBD2. V lost 1 base, J lost 5 bases, and 13 bases stayed unmatched. The CDR3 loop spans 17 amino acids. Germline V gene data show CDR1 as SGHVS and CDR2 as FNYEAQ. The CDR3 region has the DNA TGTGCCAGCAGCTTAGAGGGGCGGGGGACTAACGGGGAGACCCAGTACTTC. It encodes CASSLEGRGTNGETQYF.